This T cell receptor (beta chain) was obtained from a study of beta chain features in type 1 diabetes (dated by TCRdb to about 2018). Broadly, across the study: Patients and healthy donors did not differ in mean age, gender distribution, total cell number or subset yield. Regulatory and stem cell-like memory subsets were obtained from only 8 patients and about 8 healthy donors, while naive and central memory subsets were obtained from all 30 or so donors. Across all samples, around 99 million sorted cells were examined, and cell number per subset correlated strongly with RNA yield. In the study, recently diagnosed type 1 diabetes patients and matched healthy donors were compared on the TCRB repertoires of their sorted circulating CD4+ T cell subsets.

Comments on this clone: The target of this receptor is not known. No much larger clone is present one base from it, and per-base qualities are unavailable.

Each donor gave one peripheral blood draw, approximately 110 mL on average, collected into heparinised tubes. Naive, central memory, regulatory and stem cell-like memory CD4+ T cells were sorted on a BD FACSAria II using a panel including CD45RO, CCR7, CD25, CD127, CD95 and CD27. Purity was above 98% for every sorted population. PBMCs were isolated right away by Lymphoprep density gradient centrifugation and were stained directly, without culture. So that batch effects would be minimized, each experiment stained and sorted samples in pairs, pairing one healthy donor with one patient. The paper's findings and limits, for the study overall: In all four CD4+ subsets, TCRB CDR3 length was moderately but significantly shorter in type 1 diabetes patients. Only small numbers of individuals were included in the HLA sub-analyses, which left unresolved whether HLA type had any influence on TCRB rearrangement. Sequencing cDNA rather than genomic DNA could over-represent highly expressing activated cells, although activation and CD3 levels did not differ between groups. Naive, central memory and regulatory TCRB repertoires appeared to be more similar among patients than among healthy donors. At VDJ recombination sites, patients with type 1 diabetes made fewer insertions and deleted more nucleotides, a pattern implying thymic rearrangement abnormalities. PCR may preferentially amplify shorter templates, but because patient and control samples were amplified and corrected together, any resulting skew would affect both groups equally.

The High Capacity cDNA Reverse Transcription Kit was used to reverse transcribe all of the isolated RNA, meaning that expressed TCRB transcripts were what got sequenced. Deep immunoSEQ sequencing was applied to naive, central memory and regulatory T cell samples, giving an average of roughly 3.5 million total reads per sample. Sorted cells were lysed in RLT buffer, and RNA was extracted using DNase-treated RNeasy Micro or Mini kits according to cell number. Each cell subset was processed on its own to prevent cross-contamination, while patient and healthy donor samples were processed together. The immunoSEQ multiplex PCR was used to amplify TCRB sequences from cDNA, generating 87-bp fragments that spanned the CDR3 region. Sequencing of the amplicons was performed on the Illumina HiSeq platform. In the paper's pipeline: Synthetic template baselines were used to correct PCR bias computationally, reads within Hamming distance 2 were collapsed, and singletons that could not be merged were discarded. Reads were aligned against IMGT to assign V, D and J genes, CDR3 length and insertions or deletions at six rearrangement sites. Within each subset, clonotype counts were normalized to sorted cell number, and only after that were true diversity and Gini coefficients computed with the tcR R package. The overlap coefficient, calculated on TCRB nucleotide sequences, was used to measure repertoire sharing. As a proxy for the pre-selection repertoire, out-of-frame TCRB sequences from naive cells were analyzed. TCRdb carries this immuneACCESS record with in-frame sequences only. Its versions omit some clonotypes, under half of them owing to an unresolved V gene in the studies checked, with the rest unexplained. V, J and clone size derive from that table, while D and trimming were established from the DNA sequence. A total of 350,000 to 450,000 clones appear in this sample, more than 13% of them only once. Approximately 0.02% of the sample goes to the ten largest clones.

V gives up 5 bases and J gives up 2 bases, and the segment between their germline ends measures 15 bases. From the cysteine through the phenylalanine, the CDR3 covers 14 amino acids. The entry retains the CDR3 DNA only, 42 bases that are in frame from base 1. Taken from the germline V gene, the CDR1 and CDR2 loops are SQVTM and ANQGSEA. The sequence came from a young woman in good health. Rearrangement joined TRBV29-1 to TRBJ1-1; no D segment can be confidently identified. Sequenced sample: naive CD4+ T cells from blood. The cell subset or site label for this specimen denotes: true naive CD4+ T cells. The nucleotide sequence is TGCAGCGTTTTCCCCAGTTACATCAACACTGAAGCTTTCTTT. It is translated as CSVFPSYINTEAFF. With the rest looked up from the reference TRBV29-1 and TRBJ1-1 genes rather than sequenced, the full variable domain is SAVISQKPSRDICQRGTSLTIQCQVDSQVTMMFWYRQQPGQSLTLIATANQGSEATYESGFVIDKFPISRPNLTFSTLTVSNMSPEDSSIYLCSVFPSYINTEAFFGQGTRLTVV.